The 16 T cell receptor beta chains below were found in one sample sequenced in a study of shared clonotypes between healthy human individuals. TCRdb keeps only in-frame clones here, not all; method: immunoSEQ multiplex PCR. The sample holds some 980,000 clones, about 80% seen once. What was sequenced was memory CD4+ T cells sorted from blood. This sample's subset: CD45RA-negative fraction. These TCRs come from a man between 18 and 35 years old in good health.

The chain combines TRBV7-8 with TRBJ1-1, with 9 bases identical to TRBD1. This CDR3 is 18 amino acids long. The V and J ends lost 5 bases and 1 base, in that order; junction bases with no gene match: 14. CDR1 and CDR2 from the germline V gene are SGHVS and FQNEAQ. CDR3 nucleotides: TGTGCCAGCAGCCCGCAGGATGGGGGGACAGGGTGGAACACTGAAGCTTTCTTT. Protein sequence: CASSPQDGGTGWNTEAFF.

The chain couples TRBV5-6 to TRBJ1-6; a possible D gene is TRBD1 (5 bases). With 0 bases removed from V and 10 bases from J, the gap between germline ends came to 14 bases. Per the germline V gene, CDR1 is SGHDT and CDR2 is YYEEEE. This CDR3 is built from 15 residues. DNA of the CDR3: TGTGCCAGCAGCTTGGTAGGGGCAGGGCGCTCACCCCTCCACTTT. Its translation: CASSLVGAGRSPLHF.

The CDR3 sequence: CASSERLNTEAFF. The CDR3 bases are TGTGCCAGCAGTGAGCGTCTGAACACTGAAGCTTTCTTT. The chain combines TRBV2 with TRBJ1-1; D is unclear. V lost 3 bases and J lost 0, with 5 bases in between. The length of the CDR3 is 13 residues. Germline lookup yields CDR1 SNHLY and CDR2 FYNNEI.

This clone came up a few times. CDR3 in amino acids: CASSPRQGVNSPLHF. The CDR3 bases are TGTGCCAGCAGCCCGAGACAGGGGGTTAATTCACCCCTCCACTTT. This rearrangement joins TRBV7-2 to TRBJ1-6; 9 nucleotides match TRBD1. The J segment lost 6 bases and the V segment lost 5 bases, leaving 5 bases of the junction unmatched. In germline, CDR1 is SGHTA, CDR2 FQGNSA. CDR3 length: 15 residues.

The chain is built from TRBV11-2 and TRBJ1-3; 8 bases are shared with TRBD1. The CDR3 has 19 amino acids. Germline assignment: CDR1 SGHAT and CDR2 FQNNGV. Unmatched junction bases numbered 13, after V lost 3 bases and J lost 0 bases. CDR3 sequence reads: CASSLRTGFGGSSGNTIYF. CDR3 in DNA: TGTGCCAGCAGCTTGCGGACAGGGTTTGGGGGAAGCTCTGGAAACACCATATATTTT. The whole variable domain, remainder taken from reference TRBV11-2 and TRBJ1-3, is EAGVAQSPRYKIIEKRQSVAFWCNPISGHATLYWYQQILGQGPKLLIQFQNNGVVDDSQLPKDRFSAERLKGVDSTLKIQPAKLEDSAVYLCASSLRTGFGGSSGNTIYFGEGSWLTVV.

The chain recombines TRBV4-1 with TRBJ1-4; 8 nucleotides match TRBD1. Germline CDR1 is MGHRA and CDR2 is YSYEKL. The V segment lost 2 bases and the J segment 2 bases; nucleotides outside the gene matches: 4. The CDR3 is made up of 16 amino acids. Here the CDR3 reads CASSQTGGSTNEKLFF. The CDR3 DNA reads as TGCGCCAGCAGCCAAACAGGGGGGAGCACTAATGAAAAACTGTTTTTT.

This chain connects TRBV5-1 to TRBJ1-1; TRBD1 might be the D (5 bases). This CDR3 is built from 15 residues. Trimming removed 2 bases at V and 6 bases at J, with 17 bases between. Germline V gene lookup returns CDR1 SGHRS and CDR2 YFSETQ. The CDR3 DNA reads TGCGCCAGCAGCTTTGGGGCGCCGGGATTCTCTGAAGCTTTCTTT. Translation: CASSFGAPGFSEAFF.

This clone occurred once. CDR3 protein: CASSLGRVSGNTIYF. CDR3 bases: TGTGCCAGCAGCTTGGGTAGGGTCTCTGGAAACACCATATATTTT. The rearrangement links TRBV5-5 to TRBJ1-3, with D uncertain. Germline V gene lookup returns CDR1 SGHKS and CDR2 YYEKEE (reference sequence). The CDR3 runs 15 residues. V was clipped by 0 bases and J by 0 bases, with 7 bases between them.

The V and J genes are TRBV7-2 and TRBJ1-2; a weak D match, TRBD1 (6 bases). CDR1 is SGHTA, CDR2 FQGNSA, per germline. Between the trimmed V and J ends, which lost 5 bases and 4 bases, there was a span of 17 bases. This CDR3 has 15 residues. The CDR3 spells CASSGGRGAGYGYTF. The CDR3 region has the DNA TGTGCCAGCAGCGGGGGCAGGGGCGCGGGCTATGGCTACACCTTC. Full variable domain (missing parts from reference TRBV7-2 and TRBJ1-2): GAGVSQSPSNKVTEKGKDVELRCDPISGHTALYWYRQSLGQGLEFLIYFQGNSAPDKSGLPSDRFSAERTGGSVSTLTIQRTQQEDSAVYLCASSGGRGAGYGYTFGSGTRLTVV.

This chain connects TRBV11-3 to TRBJ2-2; D possibly corresponds to TRBD2 (6 bases). CDR1 and CDR2 from the germline V gene are SGHNT and YENEEA. This CDR3 is 14 amino acids long. The V end was cut by 5 bases, the J end by 6 bases, with 13 bases between. The CDR3 nucleotides are TGTGCCAGCAGCCCCGGAGGGTGGGCCGGGGAGCTGTTTTTT. Amino acids: CASSPGGWAGELFF.

A note on this clone: Within the sample, other DNA sequences also encode this same CDR3. This rearrangement joins TRBV5-1 to TRBJ2-1; 11 nucleotides match TRBD1. V lost 2 bases to trimming and J lost 4 bases; unmatched junction nucleotides: 2. Germline V gene sequence: CDR1 SGHRS, CDR2 YFSETQ. The CDR3 sequence is 15 residues long. CDR3 in DNA: TGCGCCAGCAGCTTTGGACAGGGGGCTTACAATGAGCAGTTCTTC. Protein: CASSFGQGAYNEQFF. Full variable domain (outside the CDR3, taken from reference TRBV5-1 and TRBJ2-1): KAGVTQTPRYLIKTRGQQVTLSCSPISGHRSVSWYQQTPGQGLQFLFEYFSETQRNKGNFPGRFSGRQFSNSRSEMNVSTLELGDSALYLCASSFGQGAYNEQFFGPGTRLTVL.

The gene calls are TRBV5-6 and TRBJ1-5; tentative D call: TRBD1 (6 bases). V was shortened by 4 bases and J by 6 bases, with 17 bases between the two germline ends. This CDR3 contains 15 residues. Germline V gene sequence: CDR1 SGHDT, CDR2 YYEEEE. CDR3 sequence (DNA): TGTGCCAGCAGCCCATGGGGGGGCAAGACTCAGCCCCAGCATTTT. Residues: CASSPWGGKTQPQHF. The full variable domain, in which reference TRBV5-6 and TRBJ1-5 provide the parts outside the CDR3, is DAGVTQSPTHLIKTRGQQVTLRCSPKSGHDTVSWYQQALGQGPQFIFQYYEEEERQRGNFPDRFSGHQFPNYSSELNVNALLLGDSALYLCASSPWGGKTQPQHFGDGTRLSIL.

The chain joins TRBV19 to TRBJ1-5; D possibly corresponds to TRBD1 (5 bases). This CDR3 is built from 13 residues. V was clipped by 0 bases and J by 8 bases, with 8 bases between them. CDR1 is LNHDA, CDR2 SQIVND, per germline (reference sequence). CDR3 DNA sequence: TGTGCCAGTAGTATAGACTGGGGGAAGCCCCAGCATTTT. It specifies CASSIDWGKPQHF. Complete variable domain (other parts from reference TRBV19 and TRBJ1-5): DGGITQSPKYLFRKEGQNVTLSCEQNLNHDAMYWYRQDPGQGLRLIYYSQIVNDFQKGDIAEGYSVSREKKESFPLTVTSAQKNPTAFYLCASSIDWGKPQHFGDGTRLSIL.

The chain carries TRBV6-1 and TRBJ1-2; D gene uncertain. The CDR3 is 14 amino acids. Between the trimmed V and J ends, which lost 2 bases and 4 bases, there was a span of 11 bases. Germline V CDR1 and CDR2: MNHNS, SASEGT. This chain's CDR3 is CASSEHEGPYGYTF. As DNA, the CDR3 is TGTGCCAGCAGTGAACATGAGGGCCCCTATGGCTACACCTTC.

The chain joins TRBV7-9 to TRBJ1-4, with D possibly matching TRBD1 (5 bases). The CDR3 has 14 amino acids. The V end was cut by 6 bases, the J end by 8 bases, with 16 bases between. Germline V gene sequence: CDR1 SEHNR, CDR2 FQNEAQ (reference sequence). The CDR3 nucleotides are TGTGCCAGCAGATCTTCGGGGGATCAGGAAAAACTGTTTTTT. This encodes CASRSSGDQEKLFF.

This clone showed up many times. The chain links TRBV18 to TRBJ2-5; 7 bases map to TRBD1. The germline gives CDR1 KGHSH, CDR2 LQKENI. This CDR3 has 16 amino acids. V lost 8 bases and J lost 1; bases outside the gene matches: 13. The CDR3 here is CASTRGGASLQETQYF. The CDR3 DNA reads as TGTGCCAGCACCCGAGGGGGCGCGTCCCTCCAAGAGACCCAGTACTTC.